This T cell receptor beta chain originates from a study of CD8 T cells in ankylosing spondylitis. Study-level findings and limits: Reported data indicate significant enrichment of disease-linked clones within matched ankylosing spondylitis synovial fluid. Earlier authors reported some of these motif variants in reactive arthritis synovial fluid and blood. Characteristic of ankylosing spondylitis blood, it appeared, was a TCR beta motif comprising eight highly homologous variants.

Preparation of TCR beta libraries was done by quantitative 5'-RACE with molecular barcodes. TCRdb processed the 5' RACE reads anew with MiXCR; each CDR3 protein has one entry. Of under 250,000 distinct CDR3 sequences listed, roughly 10% are singletons. With regard to this clonotype: What it recognizes is unknown.

The germline V and J ends were trimmed by 3 bases and 5 bases, with 10 bases remaining between them. The CDR3 totals 13 residues. V usage is TRBV12-3 or TRBV12-4 and J usage is TRBJ1-2; perhaps TRBD1 as D (6 bases). The sample taken for sequencing was blood, either unsorted or a sorted T cell fraction (not recorded which). This receptor was taken from a male donor with ankylosing spondylitis or in good health (not recorded which). CDR3 loop: CASSFRTAYGYTF. The CDR3 nucleotides read TGTGCCAGCAGTTTTCGGACAGCTTATGGCTACACCTTC.